This is a list of T cell receptor beta chains from one sample in a study of CD8 T cells in ankylosing spondylitis. TCRdb reprocessed the 5' RACE reads via MiXCR and lists one record per CDR3 protein. The data show about 310,000 distinct CDR3 sequences, under 25% seen once. The sequencing sample was made of blood, either unsorted or a sorted T cell fraction (not recorded which). These receptors all come from a female donor with ankylosing spondylitis or in good health (not recorded which). The CDR3 runs from the conserved cysteine through the conserved F or W. Fields, in order: clone size, D gene, J gene, V gene, CDR3 DNA, CDR3 protein. A D gene is named only where the DNA matches it firmly. Size is stated for part of the rows, as once, few or many counts, or as a class when the clone is expanded.

>NA|NA|TRBJ2-1|TRBV20-1
TGCAGTGCTAGAGATCTAGGGGTTAGCGGTACTAAACACTCCTACAATGAGCAGTTCTTC
CSARDLGVSGTKHSYNEQFF
>few|NA|TRBJ2-7|TRBV15
TGTGCCACCAGCAGAGATTTGGGAGACTACGAGCAGTACTTC
CATSRDLGDYEQYF
>many|NA|TRBJ1-4|TRBV29-1
TGCAGCGTTGAGCGAGGTGAAAAACTGTTTTTT
CSVERGEKLFF
>few|NA|TRBJ2-3|TRBV20-1
TGCAGTGAGGGCTCTAGCACAGATACGCAGTATTTT
CSEGSSTDTQYF
>NA|TRBD2|TRBJ2-1|TRBV4-2
TGTGCCAGCAGCCCGTTTGCGTCGGGGGACGCGGGAGGGAGCTCCTACAATGAGCAGTTCTTC
CASSPFASGDAGGSSYNEQFF
>NA|NA|TRBJ1-1|TRBV12-3/TRBV12-4
TGTGCCAGCAGTTTGAGAGGATCGGCTTTCTTT
CASSLRGSAFF
>NA|NA|TRBJ2-3|TRBV20-1
TGCAGTGCTAGAGCGCTAAAGGGAAAGTCATCAGATACGCAGTATTTT
CSARALKGKSSDTQYF
>NA|NA|TRBJ2-1|TRBV10-2
TGCGCCAGCAGTGGGGTCCGGGAGAGACTACACAATGAGCAGTTCTTC
CASSGVRERLHNEQFF
>NA|NA|TRBJ2-7|TRBV20-1
TGCAGTGCTAGGGGGCGAGACTCCTACGAGCAGTACTTC
CSARGRDSYEQYF
>NA|NA|TRBJ2-4|TRBV2
TGTGCCAGCAGTGAAGACAGGCTAGCCAAAAACATTCAGTACTTC
CASSEDRLAKNIQYF
>few|NA|TRBJ2-3|TRBV4-2
TGTGCCAGCAGCCAGGAGGGGACCCTCACAGATACGCAGTATTTT
CASSQEGTLTDTQYF
>NA|NA|TRBJ2-3|TRBV12-3/TRBV12-4
TGTGCCAGCAGTCCGACACAGAGTACGCAGTATTTT
CASSPTQSTQYF
>NA|NA|TRBJ2-5|TRBV5-6
TGTGCCAGCACCAAGGGGAGACGGGAGACCCAGTACTTC
CASTKGRRETQYF
>NA|NA|TRBJ2-5|TRBV10-1
TGCGCCAGCAGTGGGACCCGGGCGGAGACCCAGTACTTC
CASSGTRAETQYF
>NA|TRBD2|TRBJ2-3|TRBV11-3
TGTGCCAGCAGCTCCGGGACTAGCGGCACAGATACGCAGTATTTT
CASSSGTSGTDTQYF
>few|TRBD2|TRBJ2-7|TRBV6-1
TGTGCCAGCAGACCAGGACTAGCGGGAGGCGAGCAGTACTTC
CASRPGLAGGEQYF
>NA|NA|TRBJ2-1|TRBV20-1
TGCAGTGCTTCACGGGCTGGTGCGGGGAGTCAGTTCTTC
CSASRAGAGSQFF
>NA|TRBD2|TRBJ2-7|TRBV20-1
TGCAGTGCCGGGGGGGGAGTTGCCTACGAGCAGTACTTC
CSAGGGVAYEQYF
>NA|NA|TRBJ1-2|TRBV7-9
TGTGCCAGCAGCGCCCTGCTTGGCTACACCTTC
CASSALLGYTF
>NA|TRBD2|TRBJ2-7|TRBV29-1
TGCAGCGTTGTCGGGACTAGCGGGGTCTACGAGCAGTACTTC
CSVVGTSGVYEQYF
>few|NA|TRBJ1-4|TRBV28
TGTGCCAGTTCTGAGGGTAATGAAAAGAAACTGTTTTTT
CASSEGNEKKLFF
>NA|NA|TRBJ2-5|TRBV12-3/TRBV12-4
TGTGCCAGCAGTGGAACGGGAGCAGAGACCCAGTACTTC
CASSGTGAETQYF
>many|TRBD1|TRBJ2-2|TRBV10-3
TGTGCCATCGCCCCGGGACAGGGGGACACCGGGGAGCTGTTTTTT
CAIAPGQGDTGELFF
>NA|NA|TRBJ2-3|TRBV7-9
TGTGCCAGCACCGGGACATCAAGTTATACGCAGTATTTT
CASTGTSSYTQYF
>NA|NA|TRBJ2-7|TRBV6-2/TRBV6-3
TGTGCCAGCAGGACCGACAGCCTCTTCCCCTACGAGCAGTACTTC
CASRTDSLFPYEQYF
>NA|NA|TRBJ2-5|TRBV6-2/TRBV6-3
TGTGCCAGCAGCGACAGGAGAGAGACCCAGTACTTC
CASSDRRETQYF
>NA|TRBD2|TRBJ2-1|TRBV20-1
TGCAGTGCTAGAGATCTAGGAGGTAAGGCTAGCGGTTATGAGCAGTTCTTC
CSARDLGGKASGYEQFF
>NA|NA|TRBJ2-7|TRBV3-1
TGTGCCAGCAGCCAAGAGGCAGCCTACGAGCAGTACTTC
CASSQEAAYEQYF
>few|NA|TRBJ1-1|TRBV12-3/TRBV12-4
TGTGCCAGCAGTTTAGTCGGCCTGGGTACTGAAGCTTTCTTT
CASSLVGLGTEAFF
>NA|NA|TRBJ1-5|TRBV27
TGTGCCAGCAGTTTATACACAAATCAGCCCCAGCATTTT
CASSLYTNQPQHF
>few|NA|TRBJ2-1|TRBV20-1
TGCAGTGCCGACACCACCCAGCAGTTCTTC
CSADTTQQFF
>few|NA|TRBJ2-1|TRBV29-1
TGCAGCGTTGGCGGGACCCGGGACAATGAGCAGTTCTTC
CSVGGTRDNEQFF
>NA|NA|TRBJ1-1|TRBV7-2
TGTGCCAGCAGCCCCCTAGGGCGGGTGGACACTGAAGCTTTCTTT
CASSPLGRVDTEAFF
>NA|NA|TRBJ2-5|TRBV7-7
TGTGCCAGCAGCCCCCCGGGGCGGGCTTGCCAAGAGACCCAGTACTTC
CASSPPGRACQETQYF
>NA|NA|TRBJ2-7|TRBV2
TGTGCCAGCAGCGCCCAGGATACCGAGCAGTACTTC
CASSAQDTEQYF
>NA|TRBD2|TRBJ2-1|TRBV25-1
TGTGCCAGCAGTGAAGATCACGGACTAGACTATGAGCAGTTCTTC
CASSEDHGLDYEQFF
>many|NA|TRBJ1-1|TRBV10-3
TGTGCCATCAGTGAAAGGGATGACACTGAAGCTTTCTTT
CAISERDDTEAFF
>NA|NA|TRBJ1-5|TRBV7-8
TGTGCCAGCAGCTTAGGGGCAGCGAGGAATCAGCCCCAGCATTTT
CASSLGAARNQPQHF
>NA|TRBD2|TRBJ2-1|TRBV20-1
TGCAGTGCTAGAGGCAGGACTAGCGGTGTCTACAATGAGCAGTTCTTC
CSARGRTSGVYNEQFF
>many|TRBD2|TRBJ2-1|TRBV10-3
TGTGCCATCAGTGACCGTCTAGCGGGAGTGGCTGAGCAGTTCTTC
CAISDRLAGVAEQFF
>many|TRBD1|TRBJ1-1|TRBV12-3/TRBV12-4
TGTGCCAGCAGCCGGGACAGAAACACTGAAGCTTTCTTT
CASSRDRNTEAFF
>many|NA|TRBJ2-5|TRBV10-3
TGTGCCATCAGTGAGTTGCAGGAAGAGACCCAGTACTTC
CAISELQEETQYF
>few|TRBD1|TRBJ1-2|TRBV29-1
TGCAGCGTGCAAACAGGGGGCATAGACTATGGCTACACCTTC
CSVQTGGIDYGYTF